This TCR beta chain comes out of a study of Graves' ophthalmopathy and Graves' hyperthyroidism. Study-wide findings and caveats: Blood repertoires reportedly contained most expanded thyroid clonotypes above 0.001 frequency.

Active ophthalmopathy (CAS at least 3, NOSPECS at least 4), lasting under 3 months. Other autoimmune diseases, uncontrolled infections, pregnancy or lactation led to the exclusion of patients. PBMCs originated in 10 ml of fresh peripheral blood. Germline loops: CDR1 LGHNA, CDR2 YNFKEQ. The CDR3 extends over 16 amino acids. V shed 7 bases and J 4 bases; nucleotides not matched to a gene: 12. CDR3 regions of TCR beta were amplified from RNA transcripts. Following a first-round RT-PCR that used HTBI primers, a second-round multiplex PCR was carried out. TCRdb re-called the multiplex PCR reads through MiXCR, storing one row per CDR3 protein. Here the sample spans approximately 480,000 distinct CDR3 sequences, over 13% being singletons. For this clonotype: Antigen unknown.

This receptor was identified in a woman younger than 45 with Graves' ophthalmopathy. Material for sequencing was blood. The chain links TRBV4-2 to TRBJ2-2; 7 bases align to TRBD2. CDR3 in DNA: TGTGCCAGCACCCCGATGGGAGGGCTTAGCACCGGGGAGCTGTTTTTT. This sequence encodes CASTPMGGLSTGELFF.